This T cell receptor (beta chain) was obtained from a study of T cells in Graves' hyperthyroidism and ophthalmopathy. Losses at the gene ends were 1 base for V and 7 bases for J; bases not matched to a gene: 7. The CDR3 runs to 15 residues. Regarding the study as a whole: Also found in blood were most expanded thyroid clonotypes above 0.001.

Clinical symptoms, serum thyroxine, TRAb, thyroid ultrasound and orbital computed tomography informed diagnoses. Each 10 ml fresh peripheral blood draw supplied the PBMCs. This clonotype appeared many times. Its target is unknown. Amplification yielded TCR beta CDR3 regions, with RNA transcripts as the source. The primer set for the first-round RT-PCR of the TCR CDR3 was HTBI. TCRdb reprocessed the multiplex PCR reads with MiXCR, giving one entry per CDR3 protein. The table has hundreds of thousands of distinct CDR3 sequences, roughly 13% seen once; the top ten hold 25% to 30%. The sequenced sample consisted of blood. V gene TRBV12-3 or TRBV12-4 combines with J gene TRBJ2-4, with 7 bases aligning to TRBD1. The clonotype originates from a man aged 45-65 years with Graves' ophthalmopathy. The CDR3 coding sequence is TGTGCCAGCAGTTTAGGGGGTGCAGGGGGTAACATTCAGTACTTC. Translation gives CASSLGGAGGNIQYF.